This TCR beta chain originates from a study of patients and donors after allogeneic stem cell transplantation. MiXCR, applied by TCRdb to the RT-PCR reads, yields one record per CDR3 protein. The sample records 920,000 or so distinct CDR3 sequences, 18% being singletons. This clonotype was counted between two and nine times. Germline CDR1 and CDR2: SQVTM and ANQGSEA. CDR3 length: 14 residues. V lost 6 bases, J lost 1 base, and 15 bases lay in between. This clonotype was obtained from a human donor who was either an allogeneic HSCT recipient or a stem cell or donor lymphocyte infusion donor (not recorded which). It is not recorded whose cells these are; they may come from a transplant donor. The chain employs TRBV29-1 and TRBJ1-2, with D possibly TRBD1 on 5 matching bases. The sequenced sample was blood, either unsorted or a sorted T cell fraction (not recorded which). The CDR3 here is CSVVVDTLNYGYTF. As DNA, the CDR3 is TGCAGCGTCGTAGTGGACACCCTTAACTATGGCTACACCTTC.